The 28 T cell receptor beta chains below come from one sample, sequenced in a study of T cells in Graves' hyperthyroidism and ophthalmopathy. TCR beta CDR3 regions were amplified from RNA transcripts. An initial round of RT-PCR targeting the TCR CDR3 relied on the HTBI primer set. Via MiXCR, TCRdb re-called the multiplex PCR reads, giving one row per CDR3 protein. The table lists about 330,000 distinct CDR3 sequences, around 15% of them singletons. The source material was blood. These receptors were obtained from a woman aged 40 to 50 with Graves' ophthalmopathy.

This clonotype came up a few times. The V call is TRBV27, the J call TRBJ2-1; 7 nucleotides match TRBD1. This CDR3 has 14 amino acids. V lost 11 bases and J lost 0; bases outside the gene matches: 7. CDR1 MNHEY and CDR2 SMNVEV come from the germline V gene (reference sequence). This CDR3 is CACKDRSSYNEQFF. CDR3 nucleotides: TGTGCCTGCAAGGACAGGAGCTCCTACAATGAGCAGTTCTTC.

This clonotype appeared many times. The V gene is TRBV11-2, the J gene TRBJ1-2; D gene unclear. The CDR3 is 16 amino acids. Trimming removed 0 bases at V and 0 bases at J, with 11 bases between. The germline gives CDR1 SGHAT, CDR2 FQNNGV. The CDR3 region has the DNA TGTGCCAGCAGCTTAGAGGCAGGCCAAGCTAACTATGGCTACACCTTC. Translation gives CASSLEAGQANYGYTF.

This clonotype has a count of ten or more. The J gene is TRBJ2-3, the V gene TRBV28; the match to TRBD1 covers 9 bases. Germline assignment: CDR1 MDHEN and CDR2 SYDVKM. The CDR3 totals 14 residues. V shed 8 bases and J 4 bases; nucleotides not matched to a gene: 7. In DNA, the CDR3 is TGTGCCAGCGGCACAGGGGGCGCCGCAGATACGCAGTATTTT. This encodes CASGTGGAADTQYF.

This clonotype was counted a few times. V and J are TRBV30 and TRBJ1-5; D uncertain. The CDR3 spans 12 residues. Looked up from germline, CDR1 is GTSNPN and CDR2 is SVGIG (reference sequence). The V end was cut by 2 bases, the J end by 7 bases, with 9 bases between. CDR3 residues: CAWSFPNQPQHF. The CDR3 DNA is TGTGCCTGGAGTTTTCCTAACCAGCCCCAGCATTTT.

The gene calls are TRBV2 and TRBJ1-2, with 7 bases aligning to TRBD1. With 4 bases clipped from V and 4 bases from J, the junction kept 9 bases outside the gene matches. The CDR3 has 15 amino acids. Germline CDR1 is SNHLY and CDR2 is FYNNEI. CDR3 DNA sequence: TGTGCCAGCAGTGGAAGTCCGGGACAGTTCTATGGCTACACCTTC. Its translation is CASSGSPGQFYGYTF.

Many counts were recorded for this clonotype. The chain carries TRBV28 and TRBJ1-6; 7 bases map to TRBD1. This CDR3 has 15 amino acids. The ends lost 4 bases at V and 9 bases at J; junction bases unmatched: 9. Germline V gives CDR1 MDHEN, CDR2 SYDVKM. As DNA, the CDR3 is TGTGCCAGCAGTTACAGGGGTTTAGGCTCTTCACCCCTCCACTTT. This sequence encodes CASSYRGLGSSPLHF.

This clonotype was found many times. This chain joins TRBV2 and TRBJ2-1; D gene unclear. Germline V gene data show CDR1 as SNHLY and CDR2 as FYNNEI. The CDR3 extends over 12 amino acids. Trimming removed 0 bases from V and 8 bases from J, with 5 bases in between. The CDR3 protein is CASSEAWYEQFF. CDR3 bases: TGTGCCAGCAGTGAAGCGTGGTATGAGCAGTTCTTC.

CDR3 sequence (DNA): TGTGCCAGTAGCCGTATAGCGGGAGGCACAGATACGCAGTATTTT. Its translation is CASSRIAGGTDTQYF. The chain is built from TRBV19 and TRBJ2-3; 9 bases agree with TRBD2. Germline trimming cut 6 bases from V and 1 base from J; bases unmatched to any gene: 5. Germline V gene data show CDR1 as LNHDA and CDR2 as SQIVND (reference sequence). The CDR3 sequence is 15 residues long. Full variable domain (remainder filled in from reference TRBV19 and TRBJ2-3): DGGITQSPKYLFRKEGQNVTLSCEQNLNHDAMYWYRQDPGQGLRLIYYSQIVNDFQKGDIAEGYSVSREKKESFPLTVTSAQKNPTAFYLCASSRIAGGTDTQYFGPGTRLTVL.

This clonotype was recorded many times. This chain joins TRBV10-3 and TRBJ2-5; unclear D gene. The CDR3 totals 14 residues. The V end was cut by 2 bases, the J end by 2 bases, with 9 bases between. Per the germline V gene, CDR1 is ENHRY and CDR2 is SYGVKD. The CDR3 DNA is TGTGCCATCAGTGAGGAAGTGCGTCAAGAGACCCAGTACTTC. Protein sequence: CAISEEVRQETQYF.

This clonotype was observed many times. This sequence joins TRBV12-3 or TRBV12-4 and TRBJ1-1; 10 nucleotides match TRBD1. This CDR3 is built from 16 residues. J lost 5 bases, V lost 5 bases, and 11 bases had no gene match. The CDR3 loop reads CASSPTLDRGRTEAFF. CDR3 in DNA: TGTGCCAGCAGTCCAACCCTCGACAGGGGGCGGACTGAAGCTTTCTTT.

This clonotype was detected many times. The V and J genes are TRBV20-1 and TRBJ2-6; D not certain. The CDR3 sequence is 12 residues long. CDR1 and CDR2 (germline): DFQATT, SNEGSKA (reference sequence). Trimming removed 5 bases at V and 0 bases at J, with 2 bases between. The CDR3 region is CSALSGANVLTF. The CDR3 DNA sequence: TGCAGTGCTCTCTCTGGGGCCAACGTCCTGACTTTC.

This clonotype was picked up many times. The rearrangement joins TRBV12-3 or TRBV12-4 to TRBJ2-1, with TRBD2 matching over 9 bases. The CDR3 is made up of 16 amino acids. Trimming cost V 5 bases and J 4 bases; bases outside gene matches: 9. DNA for the CDR3: TGTGCCAGCAGTGAAAGCCTAGCGGGAACTTACAATGAGCAGTTCTTC. Its protein is CASSESLAGTYNEQFF.

This clonotype was seen at least ten times. This chain links TRBV20-1 with TRBJ2-1; 10 bases align to TRBD2. CDR3 length: 14 residues. The germline gives CDR1 DFQATT, CDR2 SNEGSKA (reference sequence). V shed 6 bases, J shed 8 bases, and the junction held 10 bases outside the gene matches. CDR3 sequence reads: CSAPAASGSDEQFF. The CDR3 DNA reads as TGCAGTGCCCCGGCGGCTAGCGGGAGCGATGAGCAGTTCTTC.

With respect to this clonotype: A much larger clone sits a single nucleotide away, making a read error possible. The chain is built from TRBV27 and TRBJ2-1; D gene unclear. Germline CDR1 is MNHEY and CDR2 is SMNVEV (reference sequence). The CDR3 runs to 15 residues. The CDR3 sequence is CASSPLARSYNVQFF. DNA of the CDR3: TGTGCCAGCTCCCCTTTGGCCCGGTCCTACAATGTGCAGTTCTTC.

Concerning this clonotype itself: This may be a read error: a much more frequent sequence differs by one nucleotide. The V and J genes are TRBV5-1 and TRBJ2-2; the match to TRBD1 covers 7 bases. Germline V CDR1 and CDR2: SGHRS, YFSETQ. The ends lost 4 bases at V and 6 bases at J; junction bases unmatched: 9. The CDR3 is made up of 15 amino acids. The CDR3 DNA reads as TGCGCCAGCAGCGAGGGACAGACCAACGCCGGGGAGCTGTTTTTT. Translated: CASSEGQTNAGELFF.

This clonotype showed up many times. The J gene is TRBJ2-4, the V gene TRBV7-9; no clear D gene. V was cut by 0 bases and J by 10 bases, with 10 bases left in between. The germline V gene encodes CDR1 SEHNR and CDR2 FQNEAQ (reference sequence). CDR3 size: 13 residues. Here the CDR3 DNA reads TGTGCCAGCAGCTTAGCGAAGAAACGGATTCAGTACTTC. The encoded protein is CASSLAKKRIQYF.

This clonotype has at least ten counts. V is TRBV20-1 and J is TRBJ1-1, with D unclear. V lost 0 bases, J lost 4 bases, and 15 bases lay in between. This CDR3 contains 15 residues. Germline values: CDR1 DFQATT, CDR2 SNEGSKA (reference sequence). CDR3 loop: CSARDVSAWGTEAFF. The CDR3 coding sequence is TGCAGTGCTAGAGATGTAAGTGCGTGGGGCACTGAAGCTTTCTTT.

The sample holds many counts of this clonotype. The chain carries TRBV15 and TRBJ2-7, with no clear D. V lost 0 bases and J lost 3, with 6 bases in between. The CDR3 spans 13 residues. The germline V gene has CDR1 LNHNV and CDR2 YYDKDF (reference sequence). For the CDR3, the DNA is TGTGCCACCAGCAGAGATCCTGGCTACGAGCAGTACTTC. Translated: CATSRDPGYEQYF.

This clonotype was counted ten times or more. Here the CDR3 DNA reads TGTGCCAGCAGCCAAGTCGGCACTATCTCCTACGAGCAGTACTTC. It is translated as CASSQVGTISYEQYF. The chain employs TRBV3-1 and TRBJ2-7; D is unresolved. The CDR3 contains 15 residues. V shed 1 base and J shed 0 bases, with 10 bases lying between them. Germline V gives CDR1 LGHDT, CDR2 YNNKEL (reference sequence).

This clonotype was picked up a small number of times. This chain joins TRBV9 and TRBJ1-3; TRBD1 aligns across 7 bases. V was pared by 0 bases and J by 7 bases, with 10 bases of the junction left unmatched. The germline V gene has CDR1 SGDLS and CDR2 YYNGEE. The CDR3 is 16 residues long. CDR3 in amino acids: CASSVGDTGALNTIYF. CDR3 sequence (DNA): TGTGCCAGCAGCGTAGGGGATACAGGGGCCTTGAACACCATATATTTT.

In regard to this clonotype: Just one base apart from a much larger clone, this may be a read error. This rearrangement joins TRBV12-3 or TRBV12-4 to TRBJ2-7, with D perhaps matching TRBD2 (5 bases). This CDR3 contains 15 residues. The V end lost 0 bases, the J end lost 4 bases, and 13 bases lay between the germline ends. The CDR3 DNA reads as TGTGCCAGCAGTTTAGCGGGAGAATACTATTACGAGCAGTACTTC. Translating it yields CASSLAGEYYYEQYF.

There are a few counts of this clonotype. This chain uses TRBV13 with TRBJ2-1; either TRBD1 or TRBD2 may supply D (5 bases each). Germline CDR1 reads PRHDT; CDR2 reads FYEKMQ (reference sequence). The CDR3 extends over 17 amino acids. V lost 5 bases, J lost 7 bases, and 24 bases lay in between. DNA for the CDR3: TGTGCCAGCAGCACCCGGCCCGGGACCGAAATAGGGAATGAGCAGTTCTTC. It encodes CASSTRPGTEIGNEQFF.

The rearrangement links TRBV6-1 to TRBJ2-4; D possibly corresponds to TRBD1 (5 bases). Deletions cut 6 bases from V and 0 bases from J, with 15 bases between. The CDR3 is made up of 16 amino acids. Germline V gives CDR1 MNHNS, CDR2 SASEGT. The CDR3 DNA reads as TGTGCCAGCAGCCCCCCAGGTGACAGAGCCAAAAACATTCAGTACTTC. Its translation: CASSPPGDRAKNIQYF.

This clonotype came up many times. The rearrangement links TRBV2 to TRBJ2-3; 9 bases align to TRBD2. V was clipped by 5 bases and J by 5 bases; unmatched bases: 2. The CDR3 contains 13 residues. CDR1 is SNHLY and CDR2 is FYNNEI in the germline V gene. The CDR3 nucleotides are TGTGCCAGCAGTCTAGCGGGGCTAGATACGCAGTATTTT. As protein: CASSLAGLDTQYF.

This clonotype showed up many times. This chain joins TRBV28 and TRBJ2-1; weak D call: TRBD2 (5 bases). Germline V gene data show CDR1 as MDHEN and CDR2 as SYDVKM. This CDR3 is built from 13 residues. The ends were cut back, 0 bases at V and 7 bases at J, with 7 bases in the middle. The CDR3 spells CASSLWSGNEQFF. The CDR3 DNA follows: TGTGCCAGCAGTTTATGGTCGGGGAATGAGCAGTTCTTC.

As to this clonotype: This may come from a read error, since a much larger clone is one base off. The chain carries TRBV25-1 and TRBJ2-7; possibly TRBD1 or TRBD2 for D (5 bases each). The V gene's germline CDR1 is MGHDK and CDR2 SYGVNS. This CDR3 has 15 amino acids. The germline V and J ends were trimmed by 7 bases and 1 base, with 17 bases remaining between them. The CDR3 here is CASTSSGSPSYEQYF. The CDR3 DNA reads as TGTGCCAGCACCAGTTCAGGGAGTCCGTCCTACGAGCAGTACTTC.

This clonotype was observed a handful of times. J is TRBJ2-1 and V is TRBV9, with 11 bases aligning to TRBD2. V lost 2 bases and J lost 5; bases outside the gene matches: 3. The CDR3 is 15 amino acids. Germline CDR1 reads SGDLS; CDR2 reads YYNGEE. CDR3 DNA sequence: TGTGCCAGCAGCGTGACTAGCGGGGTAAACAATGAGCAGTTCTTC. Protein sequence: CASSVTSGVNNEQFF.

The CDR3 nucleotides read TGTGCCAGCAGCTTATTTGCTGGTGTAGCGGCCAAAAACATTCAGTACTTC. The encoded protein is CASSLFAGVAAKNIQYF. V and J are TRBV11-3 and TRBJ2-4; tentative D call: TRBD2 (5 bases). Trimming took 2 bases from V and 1 from J, leaving 15 bases between them. CDR1 SGHNT and CDR2 YENEEA come from the germline V gene. The CDR3 covers 17 residues.